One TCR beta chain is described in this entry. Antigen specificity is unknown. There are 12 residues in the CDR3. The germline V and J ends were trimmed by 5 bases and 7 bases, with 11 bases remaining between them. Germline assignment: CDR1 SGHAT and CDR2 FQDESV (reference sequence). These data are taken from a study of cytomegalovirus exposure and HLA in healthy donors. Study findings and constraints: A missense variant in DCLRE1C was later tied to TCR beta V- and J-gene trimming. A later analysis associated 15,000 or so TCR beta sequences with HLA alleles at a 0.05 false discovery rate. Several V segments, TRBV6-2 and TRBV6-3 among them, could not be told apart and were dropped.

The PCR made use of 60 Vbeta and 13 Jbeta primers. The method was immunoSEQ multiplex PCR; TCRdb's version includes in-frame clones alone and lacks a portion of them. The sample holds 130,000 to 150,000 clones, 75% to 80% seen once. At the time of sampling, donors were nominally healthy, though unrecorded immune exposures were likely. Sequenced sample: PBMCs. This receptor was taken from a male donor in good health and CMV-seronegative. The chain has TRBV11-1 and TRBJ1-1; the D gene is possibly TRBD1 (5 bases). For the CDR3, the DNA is TGTGCCAGCAGCCCGGGGGGGTATGAAGCTTTCTTT. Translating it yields CASSPGGYEAFF.